This entry describes one T cell receptor beta chain. Its target is unknown. The data derive from a study of beta chain features in type 1 diabetes. Study conclusions and caveats: PCR might preferentially amplify shorter templates, equally in patients and controls. Fewer junction insertions and more nucleotide deletions appeared in type 1 diabetes patients.

Since all of the isolated RNA was reverse transcribed, expressed TCRB transcripts were what got sequenced. Some clones are missing from TCRdb's copy, which holds only in-frame ones; the method was immunoSEQ multiplex PCR. The sample gives under 250,000 clones, around a quarter of which show up once; approximately 4% is in the top ten. The germline CDR1 and CDR2 sequences are SQVTM and ANQGSEA. This CDR3 contains 12 residues. Trimming cost V 7 bases and J 2 bases, with 11 bases left between them. Markers CD45RO/CCR7/CD25/CD127/CD95/CD27 served to sort CD4+ naive, central memory, regulatory and stem cell-like memory cells. The purity of all sorted populations exceeded 95%.

The chain couples TRBV29-1 to TRBJ2-5; D unclear. The clonotype comes from a man aged 25 to 40 in good health. Sequencing was performed on central memory CD4+ T cells from blood. CDR3 in amino acids: CSAGMRQETQYF. For the CDR3, the DNA is TGCAGCGCAGGAATGCGGCAAGAGACCCAGTACTTC. Complete variable domain (other parts from reference TRBV29-1 and TRBJ2-5): SAVISQKPSRDICQRGTSLTIQCQVDSQVTMMFWYRQQPGQSLTLIATANQGSEATYESGFVIDKFPISRPNLTFSTLTVSNMSPEDSSIYLCSAGMRQETQYFGPGTRLLVL.